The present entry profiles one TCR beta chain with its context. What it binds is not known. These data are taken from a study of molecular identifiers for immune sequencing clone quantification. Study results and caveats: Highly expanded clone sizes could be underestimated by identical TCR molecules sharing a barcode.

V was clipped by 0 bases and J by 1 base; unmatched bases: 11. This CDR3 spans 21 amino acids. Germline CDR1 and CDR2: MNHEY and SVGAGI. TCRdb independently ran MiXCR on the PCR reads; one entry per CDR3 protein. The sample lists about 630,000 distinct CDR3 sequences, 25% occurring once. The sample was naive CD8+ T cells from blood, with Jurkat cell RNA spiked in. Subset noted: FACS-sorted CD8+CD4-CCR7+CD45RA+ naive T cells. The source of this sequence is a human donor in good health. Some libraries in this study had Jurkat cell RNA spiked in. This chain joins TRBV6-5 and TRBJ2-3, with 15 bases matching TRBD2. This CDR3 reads CASSYSRPGLAGGRGTDTQYF. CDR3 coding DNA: TGTGCCAGCAGTTACTCGCGACCGGGACTAGCGGGGGGCCGGGGCACAGATACGCAGTATTTT.